The T cell receptor (beta chain) under discussion was sequenced for a study of blood T cell repertoires in COVID-19. Study information: Material from acute and convalescent COVID-19 was sourced from the United States, Italy and Spain.

Trimming at V came to 3 bases and at J to 6 bases, leaving 5 bases not matched to a gene. This CDR3 contains 15 residues. CDR1 is MNHEY and CDR2 is SVGEGT in the germline V gene. How the authors handled the data: For nucleated cells, counts were estimated from reference gene primer amplification. Profiled with immunoSEQ multiplex PCR; TCRdb holds only in-frame clones, not every one. That table supplies the V and J calls and clone size; D and trimming were determined from the DNA. The sample consists of roughly 200,000 clones, under 90% of them appearing once. The TCR originated in a person between 65 and 79 years old with COVID-19, enrolled during active disease. The source material was peripheral blood. The rearrangement links TRBV6-2 or TRBV6-3 to TRBJ1-6; 7 bases are shared with TRBD1. CDR3 protein: CASSYDGTVNSPLHF. DNA for the CDR3: TGTGCCAGCAGTTATGACGGGACAGTTAATTCACCCCTCCACTTT.